Reported below is one TCR beta chain. The data belong to a study of blood T cell repertoires in COVID-19. For the study at large: Samples of COVID-19 (acute and convalescent) were obtained from the United States, Italy and Spain. Sources were T cells, B-cell-depleted T cells, or PBMCs; the material itself was cDNA or gDNA.

Per the study methods: How many nucleated cells were present was estimated from reference gene primer amplification. Profiling relied on immunoSEQ multiplex PCR, and the TCRdb table lists in-frame clones only, not all of them. V and J calls and clone size are those listed in that table; D and trimming were worked out from the DNA. The sample has 200,000 to 300,000 clones, 84% seen once. CDR1 is MNHEY, CDR2 SMNVEV, per germline (reference sequence). V was pared by 0 bases and J by 2 bases, with 8 bases between. The CDR3 runs to 14 residues. The chain carries TRBV27 and TRBJ2-7; D may be TRBD1 (5 bases). The sample was peripheral blood. The sequence derives from a man aged 60-69 years with acute or convalescent COVID-19. The CDR3 here is CASSLSAGPYEQYF. The CDR3 DNA sequence: TGTGCCAGCAGTTTATCAGCAGGGCCCTACGAGCAGTACTTC.